This T cell receptor (beta chain) was captured by sequencing in a study of response to subunit inactivated influenza vaccine (dated by TCRdb to 2017 to 2018). For the wider study: The study used deep quantitative T cell receptor repertoire profiling to track responses to a trivalent subunit inactivated influenza vaccine. Broad study findings and their caveats: According to the authors, only a limited number of new T cells may be recruited by each seasonal influenza vaccination.

The library was produced with RT-PCR. Instrument on record: Illumina HiSeq 2500. TCRdb reworked the public reads: Q25 trimming with fastp, MiXCR clone assembly, productive beta chains retained. Rows with one shared CDR3 protein collapse into an entry with the most common genes and DNA. This sample lists over 800,000 distinct CDR3 sequences; over 20% were detected once. Together, the top ten hold more than 8.5% of the sample. This clonotype was seen more than once but under ten times. Its recognized antigen is unknown. No clone much larger than this one lies a single base away; base qualities are absent. CDR1 and CDR2 are drawn from the germline V gene: MGHDK, SYGVNS. V is reduced by 1 base and J by 7 bases, leaving a spacing of 7 bases between them. The CDR3 sequence holds 13 residues, the cysteine and phenylalanine included. Only the CDR3 part of the read is kept: 39 bases, read in frame from the first base.

The chain joins TRBV25-1 to TRBJ2-2, with TRBD1 tentatively as D gene (6 bases match). Sequenced material: PBMCs from blood, taken around 5 days after vaccination. This sequence originates from a man aged 50-59 years who received an inactivated influenza vaccine. Donor details come from another sample of the same person, matched by shared clones. The sequence in DNA is TGTGCCAGCAGTGAATGGACAGTCGGGGAGCTGTTTTTT. Its protein product is CASSEWTVGELFF.